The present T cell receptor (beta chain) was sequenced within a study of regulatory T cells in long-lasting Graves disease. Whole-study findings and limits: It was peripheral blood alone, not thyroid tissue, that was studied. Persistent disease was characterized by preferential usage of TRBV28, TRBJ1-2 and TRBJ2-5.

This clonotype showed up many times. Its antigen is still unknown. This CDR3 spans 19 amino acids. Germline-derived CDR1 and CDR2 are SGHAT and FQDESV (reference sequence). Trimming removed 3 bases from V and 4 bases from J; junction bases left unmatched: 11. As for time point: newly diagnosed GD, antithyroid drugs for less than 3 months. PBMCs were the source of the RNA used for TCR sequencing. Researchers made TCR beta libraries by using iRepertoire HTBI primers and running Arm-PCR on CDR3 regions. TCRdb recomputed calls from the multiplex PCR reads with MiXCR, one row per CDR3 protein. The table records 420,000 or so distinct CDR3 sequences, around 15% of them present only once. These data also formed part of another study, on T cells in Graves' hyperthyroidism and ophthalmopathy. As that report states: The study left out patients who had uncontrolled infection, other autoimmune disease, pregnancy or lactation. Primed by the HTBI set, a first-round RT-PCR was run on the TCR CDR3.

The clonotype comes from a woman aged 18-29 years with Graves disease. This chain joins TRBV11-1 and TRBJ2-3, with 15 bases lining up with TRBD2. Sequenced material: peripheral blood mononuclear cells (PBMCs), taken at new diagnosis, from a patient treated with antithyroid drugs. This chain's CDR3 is CASSFSVPGLAGGADTQYF. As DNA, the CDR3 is TGTGCCAGCAGCTTTTCCGTACCGGGACTAGCGGGAGGTGCAGATACGCAGTATTTT.